The TCR beta chain described here comes from a study of blood T cell repertoires in COVID-19. Study at large: Samples taken during acute and convalescent COVID-19 were collected in the United States, Italy and Spain. T cells, B-cell-depleted T cells, or PBMCs provided the cDNA or gDNA that served as material.

Here immunoSEQ multiplex PCR was the method, and the copy in TCRdb shows in-frame clones only, minus some. The data contain approximately 440,000 clones, roughly 87% of them seen just once; the ten biggest clones take up less than 0.75%. Cohort placement rested on clinical history that participants reported themselves. Two negative PCRs, clearance, or symptom resolution had been documented for recovered Cohort 3 donors. This CDR3 has 15 amino acids. With 3 bases removed from V and 2 bases from J, the gap between germline ends came to 13 bases. Germline assignment: CDR1 LGHDT and CDR2 YNNKEL (reference sequence).

The source is a man younger than 35 who had recovered from COVID-19. The sequencing sample was made of PBMCs or T cells enriched from blood (not recorded which). The V and J genes are TRBV3-1 (or the pseudogene TRBV3-2) and TRBJ1-2, with a tentative D call TRBD1 (5 bases). The CDR3 reads CASSQRGSSNYGYTF. The DNA of the CDR3 is TGTGCCAGCAGCCAGCGGGGCAGCTCAAACTATGGCTACACCTTC.